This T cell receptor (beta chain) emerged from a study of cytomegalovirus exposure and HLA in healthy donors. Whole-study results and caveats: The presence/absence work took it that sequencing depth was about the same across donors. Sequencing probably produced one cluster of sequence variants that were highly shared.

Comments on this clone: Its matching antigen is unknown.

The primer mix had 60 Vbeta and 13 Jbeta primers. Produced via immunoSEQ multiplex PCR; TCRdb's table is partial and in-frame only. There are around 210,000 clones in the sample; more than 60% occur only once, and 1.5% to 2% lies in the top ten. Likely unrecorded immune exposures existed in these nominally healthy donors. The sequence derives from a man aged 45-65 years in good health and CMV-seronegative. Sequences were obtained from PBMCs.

The CDR3 region has the DNA TGTGCCAGCAGTGACTCCATCGCCACAGGCACAGATACGCAGTATTTT. It translates to CASSDSIATGTDTQYF. The J gene is TRBJ2-3, the V gene TRBV6-4; no definite D call. Germline loops: CDR1 MRHNA, CDR2 SNTAGT. This CDR3 contains 16 residues. V dropped 0 bases and J dropped 1 base, with 11 bases sitting between them.